This TCR beta chain comes out of a study of circulating CD8 cells and anti-PD-1 response in melanoma. For the study at large: Of roughly 13 patients, seven got anti-PD-1 first and six had prior therapy.

This clonotype showed up just a few times. Live CD3+CD8+TCRalphabeta+ cells were sorted into four subsets by PD-1 and/or TIGIT. The V gene lost 2 bases and the J gene lost 2 bases, with 10 bases spanning the gap. Per germline, CDR1 SGHNT and CDR2 YYREEE (reference sequence). The CDR3 consists of 14 residues. The QIAseq Immune Repertoire TCR panel built the libraries from about 16 ng of total RNA. Using its own MiXCR run on the reads, TCRdb lists one record per CDR3 protein. The profile shows 400 to 500 distinct CDR3 sequences, just over 8.5% of them singletons. The chain combines TRBV5-4 with TRBJ1-2; D uncertain. This sequence originates from a human donor with melanoma. The starting material was CD8+ T cells from PBMCs, obtained at baseline or after one month of anti-PD-1 therapy (not recorded which). The CDR3 sequence: CASSFGARNYGYTF. The CDR3 DNA sequence: TGTGCCAGCAGCTTCGGTGCCAGGAACTATGGCTACACCTTC.